The T cell receptor beta chain described here comes from a study of blood T cell repertoires in COVID-19. Repertoires were generated with immunoSEQ multiplex PCR, while TCRdb's copy carries only in-frame clones and drops some. The sample records around 40,000 clones, roughly 85% being singletons. This CDR3 contains 13 residues. V dropped 2 bases and J dropped 3 bases, with 8 bases sitting between them. Germline V gene sequence: CDR1 SGHRS, CDR2 YFSETQ. This clone appeared a single time. V is TRBV5-1 and J is TRBJ2-5; a weak D match, TRBD2 (5 bases). This TCR was recovered from a human donor in a cohort sampled during active COVID-19. The sequenced material came from peripheral blood. CDR3 protein: CASSLRGEETQYF. CDR3 bases: TGCGCCAGCAGCTTACGGGGTGAAGAGACCCAGTACTTC.